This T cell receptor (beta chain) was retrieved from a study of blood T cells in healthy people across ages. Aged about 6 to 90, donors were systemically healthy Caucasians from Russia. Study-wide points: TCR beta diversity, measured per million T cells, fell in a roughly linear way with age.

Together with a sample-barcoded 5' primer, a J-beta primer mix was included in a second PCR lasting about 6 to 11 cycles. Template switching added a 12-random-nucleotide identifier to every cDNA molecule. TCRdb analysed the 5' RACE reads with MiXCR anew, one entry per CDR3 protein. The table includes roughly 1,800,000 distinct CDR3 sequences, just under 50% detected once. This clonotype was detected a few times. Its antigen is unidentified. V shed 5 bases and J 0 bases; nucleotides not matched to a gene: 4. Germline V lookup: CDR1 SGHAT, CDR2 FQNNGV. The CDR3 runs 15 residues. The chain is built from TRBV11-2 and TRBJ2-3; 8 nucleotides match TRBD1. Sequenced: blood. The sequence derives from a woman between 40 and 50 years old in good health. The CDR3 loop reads CASSARQGSTDTQYF. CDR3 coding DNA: TGTGCCAGCAGCGCGAGACAGGGGAGCACAGATACGCAGTATTTT.